These 12 T cell receptor beta chains were sequenced from one sample in a study of graft-versus-host responses after intestinal transplantation. For these TCRs, the target antigens are not known. The table came from immunoSEQ multiplex PCR; TCRdb's copy has only in-frame clones and leaves some out. The profile shows about 88,000 clones, roughly 88% of them singletons. The sequencing here drew on unstimulated CD4+ T cells sorted from spleen or lymph node cells, taken before intestinal transplant. The receptors stem from a human donor who received an intestinal transplant.

The V call is TRBV12-5, the J call TRBJ2-3, with a weak D call TRBD2 (5 bases). The germline V gene encodes CDR1 LGHNT and CDR2 FRNRAP. The CDR3 runs to 13 residues. V was shortened by 5 bases and J by 2 bases, with 8 bases between the two germline ends. CDR3 nucleotide sequence: TGTGCTAGTGGTCCGGACTTCACAGATACGCAGTATTTT. Translating it yields CASGPDFTDTQYF. Full variable domain (rest looked up from reference TRBV12-5 and TRBJ2-3): DARVTQTPRHKVTEMGQEVTMRCQPILGHNTVFWYRQTMMQGLELLAYFRNRAPLDDSGMPKDRFSAEMPDATLATLKIQPSEPRDSAVYFCASGPDFTDTQYFGPGTRLTVL.

The chain has TRBV2 and TRBJ1-4, with TRBD1 matching 7 bases. The germline V gene encodes CDR1 SNHLY and CDR2 FYNNEI. The CDR3 has 13 residues. The V and J ends lost 4 bases and 7 bases, in that order; junction bases with no gene match: 3. Written as DNA, the CDR3 is TGTGCCAGCAGTGGGGACAGCCCTGAAAAACTGTTTTTT. Encoded protein: CASSGDSPEKLFF.

This chain connects TRBV7-8 to TRBJ1-5, with unresolved D. Germline assignment: CDR1 SGHVS and CDR2 FQNEAQ. This CDR3 region has 16 residues. The V and J ends lost 5 bases and 0 bases respectively, with 14 bases between them. CDR3 protein: CASSLSTPNSNQPQHF. The CDR3 DNA is TGTGCCAGCAGCCTTTCGACACCTAATAGCAATCAGCCCCAGCATTTT.

The rearrangement links TRBV21-1 to TRBJ1-1. TRBV21-1 is marked as a pseudogene. This CDR3 is 16 amino acids long. The CDR3 is CASSRKSTGGSTEAFF. The CDR3 DNA follows: TGTGCCAGCAGCAGAAAGTCGACGGGTGGGAGCACTGAAGCTTTCTTT.

The chain employs TRBV9 and TRBJ2-1, with 7 bases matching TRBD2. Germline CDR1 and CDR2: SGDLS and YYNGEE. The length of the CDR3 is 18 residues. The junction had 13 bases not matched to a gene; V was cut back by 0 bases and J by 4 bases. The CDR3 sequence is CASSVAPHSSGPYNEQFF. CDR3 bases: TGTGCCAGCAGCGTAGCCCCACATTCTAGCGGACCTTACAATGAGCAGTTCTTC.

The chain has TRBV5-4 and TRBJ1-2; weak D call: TRBD1 (6 bases). The germline V gene encodes CDR1 SGHNT and CDR2 YYREEE (reference sequence). The CDR3 spans 15 residues. The germline V and J ends were trimmed by 1 base and 4 bases, with 14 bases remaining between them. Here the CDR3 DNA reads TGTGCCAGCAGCTTGAAGGGGGGGGCTGGCTATGGCTACACCTTC. Its translation: CASSLKGGAGYGYTF.

The chain links TRBV18 to TRBJ1-5; D is perhaps TRBD1 (6 bases). The CDR3 is 15 residues long. The germline V gene has CDR1 KGHSH and CDR2 LQKENI. Trimming pared 6 bases from V and 2 bases from J, leaving 14 bases between. This chain's CDR3 is CASSLGGFGNQPQHF. The CDR3 coding sequence is TGTGCCAGCTCCCTAGGGGGTTTTGGCAATCAGCCCCAGCATTTT.

This rearrangement joins TRBV9 to TRBJ1-1; D not resolved. Trimming removed 0 bases from V and 4 bases from J, with 13 bases in between. The CDR3 consists of 15 residues. Per the germline V gene, CDR1 is SGDLS and CDR2 is YYNGEE. This CDR3 is CASSVEAQGGTEAFF. As DNA, the CDR3 is TGTGCCAGCAGCGTAGAGGCGCAAGGAGGCACTGAAGCTTTCTTT.

This clone was observed a handful of times. J is TRBJ1-5 and V is TRBV29-1, with 7 bases fitting TRBD1. This CDR3 is 11 amino acids long. V shed 7 bases, J shed 12 bases, and the junction held 9 bases outside the gene matches. From germline, CDR1 is SQVTM and CDR2 ANQGSEA. Written as DNA, the CDR3 is TGCAGCGCCGAAATACAGGGGATCCAGCATTTT. The encoded protein is CSAEIQGIQHF.

The chain joins TRBV10-3 to TRBJ2-3, with 16 positions matching TRBD2. CDR3 size: 18 residues. Germline V gives CDR1 ENHRY, CDR2 SYGVKD. V shed 5 bases, J shed 1 base, and the junction held 6 bases outside the gene matches. This CDR3 reads CAISSGTSGGAGTDTQYF. CDR3 bases: TGTGCCATCAGTTCCGGGACTAGCGGGGGGGCAGGCACAGATACGCAGTATTTT.

The chain recombines TRBV5-1 with TRBJ2-1; TRBD2 is a possible D gene (7 bases). CDR1 is SGHRS, CDR2 YFSETQ, per germline. The CDR3 has 14 amino acids. V was trimmed by 0 bases and J by 10 bases, leaving 14 bases between them. The CDR3 DNA reads TGCGCCAGCAGCTTGGTCCTCGCGGGGGCGGAGCAGTTCTTC. Protein sequence: CASSLVLAGAEQFF.

The V gene is TRBV7-8, the J gene TRBJ1-5, with TRBD1 identical over 7 bases. Germline V gene lookup returns CDR1 SGHVS and CDR2 FQNEAQ. The V gene end was trimmed by 4 bases and the J gene end by 6 bases; junction bases not matched to a gene: 3. The CDR3 is 13 amino acids. As DNA, the CDR3 is TGTGCCAGCAGCTCTCAGGGGGGTCAGCCCCAGCATTTT. This encodes CASSSQGGQPQHF.